These T cell receptor beta chains were read from a single sample in a study of shared clonotypes between healthy human individuals. Sequencing used immunoSEQ multiplex PCR; TCRdb keeps in-frame clones, though not all of them. The repertoire holds about a million clones, with roughly 70% as singletons. The sequenced sample consisted of memory CD4+ T cells sorted from blood. The receptors here all came from a man between 18 and 35 years old in good health. Both conserved end residues are part of each CDR3. D genes are given only for firm matches. Expanded clones get a size class; other rows say once, few or many, or leave the size out.

TRBJ2-6	many	TRBV5-1	TRBD1	TGCGCCAGCAGCTCAGGGGGCTCTGGGGCCAACGTCCTGACTTTC	CASSSGGSGANVLTF
TRBJ2-5	-	TRBV5-1	-	TGCGCCAGCAGCTTGTCCAGGGAGACCCAGTACTTC	CASSLSRETQYF
TRBJ1-2	-	TRBV5-6	-	TGTGCCAGCAGCTTGGGGCCAGGGAAAGCTAACTATGGCTACACCTTC	CASSLGPGKANYGYTF
TRBJ2-1	-	TRBV19	-	TGTGCCAGTAGTCAACGAGGACAGTCTTACAATGAGCAGTTCTTC	CASSQRGQSYNEQFF
TRBJ2-5	-	TRBV18	-	TGTGCCAGCTCACCGGTAAAGGGGGATGAGACCCAGTACTTC	CASSPVKGDETQYF
TRBJ1-1	many	TRBV11-2	-	TGTGCCAGCAGTTTTGGGGGGCCAGGTGAAGCTTTCTTT	CASSFGGPGEAFF
TRBJ2-7	-	TRBV28	TRBD1	TGTGCCAGCAGTTTCTCCGGGACAGAGGCCTACGAGCAGTACTTC	CASSFSGTEAYEQYF
TRBJ2-1	few	TRBV10-1	-	TGCGCCAGCAGTGAGTCGGGGGCCTACAATGAGCAGTTCTTC	CASSESGAYNEQFF
TRBJ1-1	few	TRBV28	TRBD1	TGTGCCAGCAGAGGAGGACAGGGGGCGTTGGGAGCTTTCTTT	CASRGGQGALGAFF
TRBJ2-6	-	TRBV27	-	TGTGCCAGCAGTTTATCGGTGACAGCTGGGGCCAACGTCCTGACTTTC	CASSLSVTAGANVLTF
TRBJ1-2	-	TRBV6-5	TRBD1	TGTGCCAGCAGGCGGGGGACAGGCTATGGCTACACCTTC	CASRRGTGYGYTF
TRBJ2-7	-	TRBV29-1	-	TGCAGCGTTATGTCTAGCATGTACGAGCAGTACTTC	CSVMSSMYEQYF
TRBJ1-6	-	TRBV5-5	TRBD1	TGTGCCAGCAGCCTGACAGGGGGCGGTAATTCACCCCTCCACTTT	CASSLTGGGNSPLHF
TRBJ2-5	-	TRBV27	TRBD1	TGTGCCAGCAGTTTATCAGGCAGGGGGCAAGAGACCCAGTACTTC	CASSLSGRGQETQYF
TRBJ2-7	once	TRBV11-2	-	TGTGCCAGCAGAACAGGCTTCTCCTACGAGCAGTACTTC	CASRTGFSYEQYF
TRBJ2-5	-	TRBV5-4	TRBD2	TGTGCCAGCAGCTGGAAGGACGGGGGGGAGACCCAGTACTTC	CASSWKDGGETQYF
TRBJ2-1	-	TRBV20-1	-	TGCAGTGCTCTGGACCCTCCTCAGCAGTTCTTC	CSALDPPQQFF
TRBJ1-5	few	TRBV30	-	TGTGCCTGGAGTGGCCCAAGCAATCAGCCCCAGCATTTT	CAWSGPSNQPQHF
TRBJ1-2	-	TRBV6-5	-	TGTGCCAGCAGTCTTGGACAGAACTATGGCTACACCTTC	CASSLGQNYGYTF
TRBJ1-1	-	TRBV5-4	-	TGTGCCAGCAGCGGTGGTCGGAACACTGAAGCTTTCTTT	CASSGGRNTEAFF
TRBJ1-4	-	TRBV5-1	-	TGCGCCAGCAGCTTGGAACGGGGGCGAACTAATGAAAAACTGTTTTTT	CASSLERGRTNEKLFF
TRBJ1-2	-	TRBV28	-	TGTGCCAGCTCTTTCGGCCGCTCGAGCTACACCTTC	CASSFGRSSYTF
TRBJ1-5	once	TRBV6-1	-	TGTGCCAGCAGTCGGGACGGGGGGCAGCCCCAGCATTTT	CASSRDGGQPQHF
TRBJ2-5	-	TRBV5-1	-	TGCGCCAGCAGCTCCTTCATCGGACTGGGGGGAGAGACCCAGTACTTC	CASSSFIGLGGETQYF
TRBJ1-1	-	TRBV5-1	-	TGCGCCAGCAGCCCCAAGGGGGATTATAGGACTGAAGCTTTCTTT	CASSPKGDYRTEAFF
TRBJ2-1	-	TRBV9	TRBD2	TGTGCCAGCAGCGAGAGACTAGCGGGAGGGCCGGGTGAGCAGTTCTTC	CASSERLAGGPGEQFF
TRBJ2-5	-	TRBV11-3	TRBD2	TGTGCCAGCAGCTCGGGACTAGCGGGAGGGCCCGGAGAGACCCAGTACTTC	CASSSGLAGGPGETQYF
TRBJ1-5	-	TRBV12-5	-	TGTGCTAGTGGTTTGGTTCATGGGGACAATCAGCCCCAGCATTTT	CASGLVHGDNQPQHF
TRBJ2-2	-	TRBV18	-	TGTGCCAGCTCACCCGGCAGGGTTGAATTTCACGGGGAGCTGTTTTTT	CASSPGRVEFHGELFF